This T cell receptor (beta chain) was sequenced in a study of T cell responses to AZD1222 COVID-19 vaccine. The CDR3 length is 15 residues. The germline V gene has CDR1 MDHEN and CDR2 SYDVKM. V was trimmed by 1 base and J by 7 bases, leaving 14 bases between them. Repertoires were generated with immunoSEQ multiplex PCR, while TCRdb's copy carries only in-frame clones and drops some. The sample records 150,000 to 180,000 clones, 80% to 90% being singletons. Source: peripheral blood, taken on day 0 of MenACWY control vaccination. The TCR sequence derives from an adult in good health. The gene calls are TRBV28 and TRBJ1-5; D is ambiguous. The CDR3 protein is CASSLFRGSVQPQHF. The CDR3 bases are TGTGCCAGCAGTTTATTCCGAGGGAGTGTGCAGCCCCAGCATTTT.